One T cell receptor beta chain is described in this entry. The data belong to a study of blood T cell repertoires in COVID-19. Turning to the study itself: The analysed material was cDNA or gDNA that came from T cells, B-cell-depleted T cells, or PBMCs.

TCRdb's copy holds only in-frame clones and misses some; the assay was immunoSEQ multiplex PCR. This table has a few hundred thousand clones, approximately 86% appearing once. Germline-derived CDR1 and CDR2 are SEHNR and FQNEAQ (reference sequence). The CDR3 has 17 residues. Trimming at V came to 5 bases and at J to 4 bases, leaving 14 bases not matched to a gene. The sequence was collected from a woman in her 70s with active or convalescent COVID-19. The specimen was peripheral blood. The J gene is TRBJ1-5, the V gene TRBV7-9, with 7 positions matching TRBD1. The CDR3 DNA is TGTGCCAGCAGCGCCACAGGGGTAAGGGGTAATAATCAGCCCCAGCATTTT. It yields the protein CASSATGVRGNNQPQHF.